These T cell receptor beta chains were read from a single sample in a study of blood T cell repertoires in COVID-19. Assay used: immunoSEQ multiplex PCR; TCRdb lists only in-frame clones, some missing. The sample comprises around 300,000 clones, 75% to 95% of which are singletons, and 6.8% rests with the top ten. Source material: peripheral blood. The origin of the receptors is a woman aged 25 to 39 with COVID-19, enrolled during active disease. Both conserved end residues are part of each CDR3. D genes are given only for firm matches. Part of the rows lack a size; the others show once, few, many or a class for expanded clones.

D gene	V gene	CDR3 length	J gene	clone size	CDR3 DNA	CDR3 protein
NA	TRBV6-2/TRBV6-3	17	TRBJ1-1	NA	TGTGCCAGCAGTTCCAGGGGTCCAGGGGAGGGCGACACTGAAGCTTTCTTT	CASSSRGPGEGDTEAFF
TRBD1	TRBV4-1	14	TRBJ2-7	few	TGCGCCAGCAGCCAGGGACAGGGGGCTTACGAGCAGTACTTC	CASSQGQGAYEQYF
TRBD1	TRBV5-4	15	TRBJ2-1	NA	TGTGCCAGCAGCTTGTCAGGACAGGCCCACCATGAGCAGTTCTTC	CASSLSGQAHHEQFF
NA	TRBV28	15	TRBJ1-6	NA	TGTGCCAGCAGTTTGCAGGGCGTGAATAATTCACCCCTCCACTTT	CASSLQGVNNSPLHF
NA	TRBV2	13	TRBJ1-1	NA	TGTGCCAGCAGTGCAGAGGGGAGGACTGAAGCTTTCTTT	CASSAEGRTEAFF
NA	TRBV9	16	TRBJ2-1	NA	TGTGCCAGCAGCGTATGGGAGGGGGGAGGTGACAATGAGCAGTTCTTC	CASSVWEGGGDNEQFF
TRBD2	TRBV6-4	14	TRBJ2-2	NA	TGTGCCAGCGGAGCGGGAGATGACACCGGGGAGCTGTTTTTT	CASGAGDDTGELFF
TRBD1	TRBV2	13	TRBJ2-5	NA	TGTGCCAGCGCCGGGACAGAGGGAGAGACCCAGTACTTC	CASAGTEGETQYF
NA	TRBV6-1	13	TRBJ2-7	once	TGTGCCAGCAGTGACAGGGCCCCCTACGAGCAGTACTTC	CASSDRAPYEQYF
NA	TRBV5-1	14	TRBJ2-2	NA	TGCGCCAGCAAGGGGGGGGCAAACACCGGGGAGCTGTTTTTT	CASKGGANTGELFF
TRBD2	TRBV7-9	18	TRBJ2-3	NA	TGTGCCAGCAGCTTTCCCGGGACTAGCGGGAGGACAACAGATACGCAGTATTTT	CASSFPGTSGRTTDTQYF
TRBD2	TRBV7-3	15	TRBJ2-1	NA	TGTGCCAGCAGTCCCGGGACTAGCGACAACAATGAGCAGTTCTTC	CASSPGTSDNNEQFF
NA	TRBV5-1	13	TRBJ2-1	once	TGCGCCAGCAGCCTCGGACAGTACAATGAGCAGTTCTTC	CASSLGQYNEQFF
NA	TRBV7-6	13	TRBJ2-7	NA	TGTGCCAGCAGCTTACAAGTCAGGAACGAGCAGTACTTC	CASSLQVRNEQYF
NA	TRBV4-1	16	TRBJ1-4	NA	TGCGCCAGCAGCCAAGAGGCACAGCCAACTAATGAAAAACTGTTTTTT	CASSQEAQPTNEKLFF
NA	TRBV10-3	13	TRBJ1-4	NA	TGTGCCATCACACCCGGGGCTAATGAAAAACTGTTTTTT	CAITPGANEKLFF
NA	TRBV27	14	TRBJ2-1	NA	TGTGCCAGCTCTTCTCGGTCCTCTCCCGGTCGGCAGTTCTTC	CASSSRSSPGRQFF
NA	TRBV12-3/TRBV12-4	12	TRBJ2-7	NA	TGTGCCAGCAGTTTAGGAGCCTACGAGCAGTACTTC	CASSLGAYEQYF
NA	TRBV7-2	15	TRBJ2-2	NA	TGTGCCAGCAGCCCTAGGGGGACTATCACCGGGGAGCTGTTTTTT	CASSPRGTITGELFF
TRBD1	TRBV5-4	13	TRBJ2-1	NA	TGTGCCAGCAGCCCGGGACAGATCAATGAGCAGTTCTTC	CASSPGQINEQFF
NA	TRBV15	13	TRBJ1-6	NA	TGTGCCACCAGCAGAGATGTCGGTTCACCCCTCCACTTT	CATSRDVGSPLHF
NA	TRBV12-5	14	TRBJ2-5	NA	TGTGCTAGTGGCCTGGGGGGTGCCCGGGGGACCCAGTACTTC	CASGLGGARGTQYF
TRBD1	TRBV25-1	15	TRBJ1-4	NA	TGTGCCAGCAGTGCGTCCGGGACAGGGCTTGAAAAACTGTTTTTT	CASSASGTGLEKLFF
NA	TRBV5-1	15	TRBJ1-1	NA	TGCGCCAGCAGCTGGGGGACACCCAAGAACACTGAAGCTTTCTTT	CASSWGTPKNTEAFF
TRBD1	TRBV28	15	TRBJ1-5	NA	TGTGCCAGCAGCCCTCCGGACAGGGGGCTTCAGCCCCAGCATTTT	CASSPPDRGLQPQHF
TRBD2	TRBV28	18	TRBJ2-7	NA	TGTGCCAGCAGTCCCACCACATCTCTAGCGGGTTCTGCGTACGAGCAGTACTTC	CASSPTTSLAGSAYEQYF
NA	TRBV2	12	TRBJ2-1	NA	TGTGCCAGCGGGGGGTCCTACAATGAGCAGTTCTTC	CASGGSYNEQFF
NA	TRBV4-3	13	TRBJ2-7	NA	TGCGCCAGCAGCCAATTCCAGGGCTACGAGCAGTACTTC	CASSQFQGYEQYF
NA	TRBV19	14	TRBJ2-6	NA	TGTGCCAGTAGTATACGCTCTGGGGCCAACGTCCTGACTTTC	CASSIRSGANVLTF
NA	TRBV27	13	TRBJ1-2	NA	TGTGCCAGCAGTTTTTTGGGGAAGGGGGGCTACACCTTC	CASSFLGKGGYTF
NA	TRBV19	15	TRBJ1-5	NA	TGTGCCAGTAGTGAGGTCTTCAGGGCTAATCAGCCCCAGCATTTT	CASSEVFRANQPQHF
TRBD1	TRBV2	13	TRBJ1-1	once	TGTGCCAGTCCAGCGACAGGGTTCACTGAAGCTTTCTTT	CASPATGFTEAFF
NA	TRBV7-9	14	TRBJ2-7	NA	TGTGCCAGCAGCTTAGGGGAGTTTACGGGCGAGCAGTACTTC	CASSLGEFTGEQYF
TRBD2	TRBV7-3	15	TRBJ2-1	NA	TGTGCCAGCAGCTTAACCCCTAGCGGGTACAATGAGCAGTTCTTC	CASSLTPSGYNEQFF
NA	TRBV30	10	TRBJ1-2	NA	TGTGCCTGCACAGGGTATGGCTACACCTTC	CACTGYGYTF
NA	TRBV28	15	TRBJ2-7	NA	TGTGCCAGCAGTCCCCCCCCTCTAGCGTCCAACGAGCAGTACTTC	CASSPPPLASNEQYF
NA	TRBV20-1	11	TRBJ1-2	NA	TGCAGTGCTAATTCAGGCTATGGCTACACCTTC	CSANSGYGYTF
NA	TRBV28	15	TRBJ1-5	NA	TGTGCCAGCAGTTTTGCCAGGGATAGCAATCAGCCCCAGCATTTT	CASSFARDSNQPQHF
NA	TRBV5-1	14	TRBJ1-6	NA	TGCGCCAGCAGCTTGACAGGGTTGGGATCACCCCTCCACTTT	CASSLTGLGSPLHF
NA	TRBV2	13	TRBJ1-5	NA	TGTGCCAGCAGTCAGGGCAACAATCAGCCCCAGCATTTT	CASSQGNNQPQHF
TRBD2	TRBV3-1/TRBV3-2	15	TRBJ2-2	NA	TGTGCCAGCAGCCAGTGGGCTAGCGGGCCCGGGGAGCTGTTTTTT	CASSQWASGPGELFF
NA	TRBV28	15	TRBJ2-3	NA	TGTGCCAGCAGTTTCCCCAGGGGAGTGACAGATACGCAGTATTTT	CASSFPRGVTDTQYF
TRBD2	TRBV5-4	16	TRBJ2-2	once	TGTGCCAGCAGCCCTCGACTAGCGGGAGGGCCCGGGGAGCTGTTTTTT	CASSPRLAGGPGELFF
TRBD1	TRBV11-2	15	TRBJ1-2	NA	TGTGCCAGCAGCTATTGGACAGGGGCTAACTATGGCTACACCTTC	CASSYWTGANYGYTF
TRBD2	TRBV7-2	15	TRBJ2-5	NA	TGTGCCAGCACCCCCCTGGGGGGGAGGGCGGAGACCCAGTACTTC	CASTPLGGRAETQYF
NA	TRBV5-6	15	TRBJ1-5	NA	TGTGCCAGCAGCACTGCGGGCTCCGGCAATCAGCCCCAGCATTTT	CASSTAGSGNQPQHF
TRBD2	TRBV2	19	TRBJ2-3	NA	TGTGCCAGCAGTGAACTTGAAGCGGGAGGGCCCGCCGTCACAGATACGCAGTATTTT	CASSELEAGGPAVTDTQYF
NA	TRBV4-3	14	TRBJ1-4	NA	TGCGCCAGCAGCCAAGTGCTGGGCGGGGAAAAACTGTTTTTT	CASSQVLGGEKLFF
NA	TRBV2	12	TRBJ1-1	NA	TGTGCCAGCAGCCGACAGAACACTGAAGCTTTCTTT	CASSRQNTEAFF